The 20 T cell receptor beta chains reported below all come from one sample, sequenced in a study of blood T cell repertoires in COVID-19 (dated by TCRdb to about 2020). Library preparation used the immunoSEQ multiplex PCR assay. TCRdb holds this immuneACCESS table with in-frame rearrangements only. Some clones are missing; in checked studies, unresolved V genes explain under half, and the rest has no known cause. The sample table shows under 60,000 clones, and approximately 84% are seen once. The top ten constitute about 25% of the sample. The sequenced material came from peripheral blood. These receptors came from a human donor in a cohort sampled during active COVID-19.

This clone was counted ten times or more. The chain employs TRBV4-1 and TRBJ1-1; D remains unclear. The length of the CDR3 is 14 residues. Trimming removed 2 bases at V and 6 bases at J, with 13 bases between. The germline gives CDR1 MGHRA, CDR2 YSYEKL. The CDR3 is CASSQPRTRAEAFF. In DNA, the CDR3 is TGCGCCAGCAGCCAACCGCGGACGAGGGCTGAAGCTTTCTTT.

This clone was counted only a few times. The chain employs TRBV6-5 and TRBJ1-6; a weak D match, TRBD1 (5 bases). The CDR3 is 16 amino acids. CDR1 and CDR2 from the germline V gene are MNHEY and SVGAGI. Deletions cut 2 bases from V and 0 bases from J, with 8 bases between. In DNA, the CDR3 is TGTGCCAGCAGTTACGGGCAGGGCTCCTATAATTCACCCCTCCACTTT. Protein: CASSYGQGSYNSPLHF.

In this sample, this clone turned up once. The chain has TRBV5-4 and TRBJ1-2; a possible D gene is TRBD1 (6 bases). Per germline, CDR1 SGHNT and CDR2 YYREEE (reference sequence). V was trimmed by 2 bases and J by 3 bases, leaving 14 bases between them. CDR3 length: 15 residues. CDR3 protein: CASSFGTLPYYGYTF. CDR3 in DNA: TGTGCCAGCAGCTTCGGGACACTTCCTTACTATGGCTACACCTTC.

V and J are TRBV19 and TRBJ1-4; D gene uncertain. CDR1 and CDR2 from the germline V gene are LNHDA and SQIVND (reference sequence). The CDR3 is 14 residues long. V lost 4 bases to trimming and J lost 0 bases, with 6 bases between them. The CDR3 loop is CASSRSTTNEKLFF. The DNA for the CDR3 is TGTGCCAGTAGTAGGAGTACAACTAATGAAAAACTGTTTTTT.

In its sample, this clone was seen a few times. The chain uses TRBV7-8 and TRBJ2-5; the match to TRBD2 covers 7 bases. The germline V gene has CDR1 SGHVS and CDR2 FQNEAQ. The ends lost 6 bases at V and 7 bases at J; junction bases unmatched: 20. This CDR3 comprises 17 residues. This CDR3 reads CASSIKLALPSWGTQYF. CDR3 bases: TGTGCCAGCAGTATCAAACTAGCGCTACCTTCTTGGGGGACCCAGTACTTC.

The CDR3 DNA sequence: TGTGCCAGCAGCCCTTCGAGCACTGAAGCTTTCTTT. It specifies CASSPSSTEAFF. The V call is TRBV3-1 (or the pseudogene TRBV3-2), the J call TRBJ1-1; D remains ambiguous. Trimming pared 4 bases from V and 4 bases from J, leaving 7 bases between. Germline-derived CDR1 and CDR2 are LGHDT and YNNKEL (reference sequence). The CDR3 loop spans 12 amino acids.

J is TRBJ1-1 and V is TRBV9, with 8 bases lining up with TRBD1. The CDR3 is 15 amino acids. With V trimmed by 4 bases and J by 5 bases, 10 bases remained unmatched. The V gene's germline CDR1 is SGDLS and CDR2 YYNGEE. The CDR3 DNA is TGTGCCAGCAGCAACGACAGGGGAGGGAATACTGAAGCTTTCTTT. Translation gives CASSNDRGGNTEAFF.

The chain employs TRBV7-8 and TRBJ1-1; D is undetermined. The germline CDR1 and CDR2 sequences are SGHVS and FQNEAQ. The V end was cut by 5 bases, the J end by 2 bases, with 9 bases between. CDR3 length: 13 residues. The CDR3 sequence: CASSADINTEAFF. CDR3 sequence (DNA): TGTGCCAGCAGCGCTGACATAAACACTGAAGCTTTCTTT.

This clone showed up just once. The V call is TRBV5-8, the J call TRBJ2-7; D not resolved. V was shortened by 3 bases and J by 6 bases, with 13 bases between the two germline ends. The CDR3 consists of 13 residues. CDR1 and CDR2 (germline): SGHTS, YDEGEE. CDR3 sequence: CASSYRAIGEQYF. The CDR3 coding sequence is TGTGCCAGCAGCTATCGAGCCATCGGCGAGCAGTACTTC.

This clone was observed a handful of times. The V and J genes are TRBV19 and TRBJ2-6, with 7 nucleotides matching TRBD1. V shed 7 bases and J 1 base; nucleotides not matched to a gene: 7. Looked up from germline, CDR1 is LNHDA and CDR2 is SQIVND (reference sequence). CDR3 length: 16 amino acids. The CDR3 sequence: CASKGASRSGANVLTF. The CDR3 DNA reads as TGTGCCAGTAAGGGGGCATCTCGTTCTGGGGCCAACGTCCTGACTTTC. Filled out from reference TRBV19 and TRBJ2-6, the complete variable domain reads DGGITQSPKYLFRKEGQNVTLSCEQNLNHDAMYWYRQDPGQGLRLIYYSQIVNDFQKGDIAEGYSVSREKKESFPLTVTSAQKNPTAFYLCASKGASRSGANVLTFGAGSRLTVL.

V and J are TRBV2 and TRBJ2-3, with a possible D match to TRBD2 (6 bases). This CDR3 contains 15 residues. Trimming stripped 3 bases from V and 0 bases from J, with 10 bases between. Germline V gene data show CDR1 as SNHLY and CDR2 as FYNNEI. The CDR3 nucleotides are TGTGCCAGCAGTGATTTAGCGGATAGCACAGATACGCAGTATTTT. Protein sequence: CASSDLADSTDTQYF.

The CDR3 region has the DNA TGTGCCACCTCAAACAGGGGGCACTCCTACGAGCAGTACTTC. This translates into CATSNRGHSYEQYF. The gene calls are TRBV19 and TRBJ2-7, with TRBD1 matching over 9 bases. Germline-derived CDR1 and CDR2 are LNHDA and SQIVND (reference sequence). The CDR3 totals 14 residues. Unmatched junction bases numbered 7, after V lost 10 bases and J lost 0 bases.

The chain links TRBV10-2 to TRBJ2-1; no firm D call. The CDR3 covers 12 residues. Trimming left V 4 bases short and J 5 bases short, with 6 bases between. From germline, CDR1 is WSHSY and CDR2 SAAADI. DNA for the CDR3: TGCGCCAGCAGTGGGTCCAACAATGAGCAGTTCTTC. Encoded protein: CASSGSNNEQFF.

The chain is built from TRBV7-8 and TRBJ2-1, with a possible D match to TRBD2 (5 bases). The CDR3 totals 15 residues. Per germline, CDR1 SGHVS and CDR2 FQNEAQ. V lost 1 base and J lost 2, with 9 bases in between. The CDR3 sequence is CASSLVPGTYNEQFF. The CDR3 nucleotides read TGTGCCAGCAGCTTAGTGCCGGGGACCTACAATGAGCAGTTCTTC. The full variable domain, completed using reference TRBV7-8 and TRBJ2-1, is GAGVSQSPRYKVAKRGQDVALRCDPISGHVSLFWYQQALGQGPEFLTYFQNEAQLDKSGLPSDRFFAERPEGSVSTLKIQRTQQEDSAVYLCASSLVPGTYNEQFFGPGTRLTVL.

This sequence joins TRBV19 and TRBJ1-2; a possible D gene is TRBD1 (6 bases). The CDR3 loop spans 13 amino acids. In germline, CDR1 is LNHDA, CDR2 SQIVND (reference sequence). Trimming shortened V by 6 bases and J by 4 bases, and 12 bases separated the two germline ends. CDR3 coding DNA: TGTGCCAGTAGCCAACAGGGTTCCTATGGCTACACCTTC. Translation gives CASSQQGSYGYTF.

This clone has a single count. The CDR3 sequence: CASSGPGWNEQFF. The CDR3 DNA is TGTGCCAGCAGTGGTCCAGGGTGGAATGAGCAGTTCTTC. The chain links TRBV2 to TRBJ2-1; D is possibly TRBD1 (5 bases). In germline, CDR1 is SNHLY, CDR2 FYNNEI. The CDR3 is 13 amino acids. V gave up 4 bases and J gave up 7 bases, with 11 bases separating them.

The J gene is TRBJ1-2, the V gene TRBV7-9, with D perhaps matching TRBD1 (5 bases). CDR1 SEHNR and CDR2 FQNEAQ come from the germline V gene (reference sequence). This CDR3 comprises 13 residues. Trimming removed 4 bases at V and 4 bases at J, with 10 bases between. CDR3 protein: CASSSQGSYGYTF. CDR3 in DNA: TGTGCCAGCAGCTCCCAGGGTTCCTATGGCTACACCTTC.

The chain employs TRBV10-3 and TRBJ2-1; TRBD1 might be the D (6 bases). This CDR3 region has 15 residues. Germline loops: CDR1 ENHRY, CDR2 SYGVKD. With 2 bases removed from V and 4 bases from J, the gap between germline ends came to 12 bases. This chain's CDR3 is CAISELGQIYNEQFF. CDR3 bases: TGTGCCATCAGTGAGCTTGGACAGATATACAATGAGCAGTTCTTC.

This clone was seen only once. The chain has TRBV28 and TRBJ2-3; D may be TRBD2 (6 bases). The CDR3 extends over 14 amino acids. Germline loops: CDR1 MDHEN, CDR2 SYDVKM. V was shortened by 5 bases and J by 0 bases, with 9 bases between the two germline ends. CDR3 sequence reads: CASSGGLSTDTQYF. The CDR3 nucleotides are TGTGCCAGCAGTGGAGGACTAAGCACAGATACGCAGTATTTT.

In this sample, this clone turned up once. The identical CDR3 is also encoded by other nucleotide sequences in the sample. The chain joins TRBV5-1 to TRBJ2-1, with D perhaps TRBD2 (6 bases). V was clipped by 0 bases and J by 3 bases, with 10 bases between them. Germline V CDR1 and CDR2: SGHRS, YFSETQ. The CDR3 sequence is 15 residues long. CDR3 nucleotide sequence: TGCGCCAGCAGCTTGGCGGGGGAGTTCTACAATGAGCAGTTCTTC. The encoded protein is CASSLAGEFYNEQFF.